This T cell receptor (beta chain) originates from a study of blood T cells in healthy people across ages. About the study: The capture of about one barcoded beta molecule per two T cells was achieved by template switching. Study-wide findings and caveats: More naive CD4+ cells and higher diversity were found in long-lived than in aged donors. Lack of knowledge of donor CMV status possibly confounded expanded clonotype changes.

This clonotype was detected a few times. The antigen is not known. A read error may produce the germline difference seen at one junction end. Researchers collected around 10 milliliters of peripheral blood from every single donor. A sample-barcoded 5' primer and a J-beta primer mix were used in a second PCR of roughly 7 to 12 cycles. TCRdb processed the 5' RACE reads anew with MiXCR; each CDR3 protein has one entry. This sample carries some 690,000 distinct CDR3 sequences, approximately 22% of them seen once, and the ten largest clones take approximately 20%. The germline gives CDR1 SGHRS, CDR2 YFSETQ. The CDR3 sequence is 14 residues long.

The sequenced sample was blood. This rearrangement joins TRBV5-1 to TRBJ2-3, with D uncertain. This TCR was sampled from a man between 65 and 85 years old in good health. The CDR3 protein is CASSSGGTMTDREF. CDR3 in DNA: TGCGCCAGCAGCTCGGGTGGAACCATGACCGACCGAGAGTTT.